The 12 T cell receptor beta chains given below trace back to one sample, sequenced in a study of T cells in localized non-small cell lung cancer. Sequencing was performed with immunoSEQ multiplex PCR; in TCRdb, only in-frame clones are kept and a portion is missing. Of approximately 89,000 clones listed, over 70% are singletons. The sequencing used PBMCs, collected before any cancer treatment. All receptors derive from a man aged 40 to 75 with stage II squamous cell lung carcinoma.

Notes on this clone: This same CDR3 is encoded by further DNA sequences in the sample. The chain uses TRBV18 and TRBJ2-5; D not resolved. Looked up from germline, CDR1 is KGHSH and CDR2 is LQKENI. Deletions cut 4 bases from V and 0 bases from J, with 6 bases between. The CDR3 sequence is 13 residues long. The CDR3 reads CASSRTDQETQYF. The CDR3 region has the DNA TGTGCCAGCTCACGTACGGACCAAGAGACCCAGTACTTC.

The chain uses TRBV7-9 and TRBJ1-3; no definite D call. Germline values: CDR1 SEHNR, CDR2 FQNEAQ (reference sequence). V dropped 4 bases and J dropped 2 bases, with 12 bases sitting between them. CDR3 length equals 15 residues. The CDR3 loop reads CASSSTSPTGNTIYF. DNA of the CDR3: TGTGCCAGCAGCTCTACCTCCCCCACTGGAAACACCATATATTTT.

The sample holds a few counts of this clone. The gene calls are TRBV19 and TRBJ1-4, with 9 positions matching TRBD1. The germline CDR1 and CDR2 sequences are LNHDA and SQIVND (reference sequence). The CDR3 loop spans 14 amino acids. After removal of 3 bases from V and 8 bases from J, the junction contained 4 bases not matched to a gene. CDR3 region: CASSIGTGLEKLFF. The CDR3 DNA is TGTGCCAGTAGTATCGGGACAGGGTTGGAAAAACTGTTTTTT. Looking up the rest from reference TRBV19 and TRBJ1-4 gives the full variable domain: DGGITQSPKYLFRKEGQNVTLSCEQNLNHDAMYWYRQDPGQGLRLIYYSQIVNDFQKGDIAEGYSVSREKKESFPLTVTSAQKNPTAFYLCASSIGTGLEKLFFGSGTQLSVL.

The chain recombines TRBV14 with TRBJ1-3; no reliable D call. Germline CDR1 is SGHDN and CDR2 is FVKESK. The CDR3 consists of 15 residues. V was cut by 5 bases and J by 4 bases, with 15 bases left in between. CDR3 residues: CASSVNRLSGNTIYF. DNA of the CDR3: TGTGCCAGCAGCGTAAACCGATTATCCGGAAACACCATATATTTT.

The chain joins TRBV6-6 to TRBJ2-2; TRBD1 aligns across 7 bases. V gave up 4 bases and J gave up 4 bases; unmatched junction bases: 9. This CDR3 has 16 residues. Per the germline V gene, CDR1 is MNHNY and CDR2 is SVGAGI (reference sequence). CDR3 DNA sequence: TGTGCCAGCAGTTCCGCGACAGGGACGGGCACCGGGGAGCTGTTTTTT. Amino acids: CASSSATGTGTGELFF.

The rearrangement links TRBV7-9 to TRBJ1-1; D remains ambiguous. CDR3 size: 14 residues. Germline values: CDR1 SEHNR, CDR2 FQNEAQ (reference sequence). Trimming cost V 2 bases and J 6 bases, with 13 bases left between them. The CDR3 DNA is TGTGCCAGCAGCTTATCCACAACGGGCGCTGAAGCTTTCTTT. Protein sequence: CASSLSTTGAEAFF.

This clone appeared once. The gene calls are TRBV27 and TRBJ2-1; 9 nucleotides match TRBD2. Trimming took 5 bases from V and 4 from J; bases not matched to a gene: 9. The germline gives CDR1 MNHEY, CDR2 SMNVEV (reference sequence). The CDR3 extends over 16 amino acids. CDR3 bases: TGTGCCAGCAGTCCGGTGGGACTAGCTTCGTACAATGAGCAGTTCTTC. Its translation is CASSPVGLASYNEQFF.

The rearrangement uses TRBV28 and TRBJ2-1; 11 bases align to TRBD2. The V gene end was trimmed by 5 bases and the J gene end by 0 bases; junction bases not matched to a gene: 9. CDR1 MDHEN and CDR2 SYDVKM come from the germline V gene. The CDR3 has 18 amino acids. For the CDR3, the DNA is TGTGCCAGCAGTCCTCTAGCGGGAGGCTTTAGCTCCTACAATGAGCAGTTCTTC. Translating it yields CASSPLAGGFSSYNEQFF.

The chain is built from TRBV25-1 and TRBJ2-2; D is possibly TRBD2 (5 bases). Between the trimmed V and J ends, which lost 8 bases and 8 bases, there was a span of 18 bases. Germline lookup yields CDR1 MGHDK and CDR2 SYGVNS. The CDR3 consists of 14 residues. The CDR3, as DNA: TGTGCCAGCCGTAATACGGGGTTTGGAGGGGAGCTGTTTTTT. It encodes CASRNTGFGGELFF. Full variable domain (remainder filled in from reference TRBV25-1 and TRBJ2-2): EADIYQTPRYLVIGTGKKITLECSQTMGHDKMYWYQQDPGMELHLIHYSYGVNSTEKGDLSSESTVSRIRTEHFPLTLESARPSHTSQYLCASRNTGFGGELFFGEGSRLTVL.

The CDR3 DNA is TGTGCCAGCTCACCAACGGGAGCGAAGAACACTGAAGCTTTCTTT. Its protein product is CASSPTGAKNTEAFF. The J gene is TRBJ1-1, the V gene TRBV18; the D is unclear. CDR3 size: 15 residues. Germline CDR1 KGHSH, CDR2 LQKENI. Trimming removed 2 bases at V and 1 base at J, with 11 bases between.

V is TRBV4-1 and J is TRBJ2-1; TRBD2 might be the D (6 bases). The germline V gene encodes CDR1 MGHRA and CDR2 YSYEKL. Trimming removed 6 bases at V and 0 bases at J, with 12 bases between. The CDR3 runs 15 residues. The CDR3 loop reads CASRPGGYSYNEQFF. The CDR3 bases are TGCGCCAGCAGACCTGGGGGGTACTCCTACAATGAGCAGTTCTTC.

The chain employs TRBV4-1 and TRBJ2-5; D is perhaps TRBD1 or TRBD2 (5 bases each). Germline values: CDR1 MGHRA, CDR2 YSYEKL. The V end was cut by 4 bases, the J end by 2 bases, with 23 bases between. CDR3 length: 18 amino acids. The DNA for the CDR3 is TGCGCCAGCAGCCGAGTACCAACCCGGGGACCTCTTCAAGAGACCCAGTACTTC. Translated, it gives CASSRVPTRGPLQETQYF.